This T cell receptor beta chain was sequenced for a study of a mutant IDH1 vaccine in newly diagnosed glioma. Study-level points and caveats: Variations in leading peripheral T cell clonotypes appeared to have no connection with pseudoprogression. Most patients, 85% to 95%, showed vaccine-induced immune responses.

The CDR3 contains 12 residues. The ends were cut back, 7 bases at V and 8 bases at J, with 14 bases in the middle. Germline loops: CDR1 WSHSY, CDR2 SAAADI. As for time point: week 23, last vaccination. Vaccine doses each comprised 300 ug of mutant IDH1 20-mer peptide, with topical imiquimod. To note about this clone: The antigen remains undetermined.

Produced via immunoSEQ multiplex PCR; TCRdb's table is partial and in-frame only. The repertoire consists of roughly 30,000 clones, with approximately 82% occurring once and the leading ten covering under 20%. The sample was PBMCs, taken from a glioma patient whose treatment included an IDH1 peptide vaccine. V usage is TRBV10-2 and J usage is TRBJ1-2; D might be TRBD1 (6 bases). This clonotype originated in a woman in her 30s with glioma. The CDR3 protein is CASNQDSGGYTF. CDR3 bases: TGCGCCAGCAACCAGGACAGCGGAGGCTACACCTTC.